This T cell receptor (beta chain) was captured by sequencing in a study of OX40 agonist ivuxolimab in advanced cancers. Study details: Ivuxolimab doses were 0.01, 0.1, 0.3, 1.5, 3 or 10 mg/kg every 2 weeks. Three dose-escalation patients had partial responses: one with hepatocellular carcinoma and two with cutaneous melanoma. Of mixed ages from about 20 to 80 and averaging around 60 years, the group was almost 85% male.

Patients with a history of autoimmune disease or on systemic immunosuppression were excluded. This table comes from immunoSEQ multiplex PCR, and its TCRdb copy is limited to in-frame clones, with some not included. The data show over 60,000 clones, with roughly nine tenths seen just once and 0.85% to 0.95% held by the top ten. V shed 0 bases and J 12 bases; nucleotides not matched to a gene: 8. The CDR3 has 14 amino acids. Per the germline V gene, CDR1 is SGDLS and CDR2 is YYNGEE. The chain employs TRBV9 and TRBJ2-5; 10 bases line up with TRBD1. The TCR originated in an adult with an advanced solid tumor such as melanoma, head and neck, liver or kidney cancer. The material sequenced was CD4+ or CD8+ T cells sorted from blood, taken in a trial of the OX40 agonist ivuxolimab. DNA for the CDR3: TGTGCCAGCAGCGTAGGGGACCAAGGACAGGGGGAGTACTTC. Translating gives CASSVGDQGQGEYF.